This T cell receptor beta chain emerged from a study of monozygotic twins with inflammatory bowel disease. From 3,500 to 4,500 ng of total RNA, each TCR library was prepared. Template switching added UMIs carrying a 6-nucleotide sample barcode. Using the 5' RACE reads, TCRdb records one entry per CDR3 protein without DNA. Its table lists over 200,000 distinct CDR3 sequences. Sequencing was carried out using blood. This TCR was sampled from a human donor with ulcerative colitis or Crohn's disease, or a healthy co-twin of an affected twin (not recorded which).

CDR3 in amino acids: CASRITSGTGNLGDTEAFF. The chain has TRBV6-1 and TRBJ1-1; TCRdb lists TRBD1, though no DNA is available to test this call. The V gene's germline CDR1 is MNHNS and CDR2 SASEGT. The CDR3 runs 19 residues.